This TCR beta chain was found in a study of T cell clusters in autoimmune cytopenias. Study summary: A median of 51,575 TRB reads per sample yielded a median roughly 2,000 distinct clonotypes.

In germline, CDR1 is SQVTM, CDR2 ANQGSEA. CDR3 length: 15 residues. This clonotype is labeled medium-sized (0.01 to 0.1%) based on frequency. Multiplex touch-down PCR amplified TRB using TRB-A and TRB-B pools in one tube. TCRdb re-called the multiplex PCR reads; one entry per CDR3 protein, DNA not given. The table lists thousands of distinct CDR3 sequences, with approximately 5.7% in the top ten. TRB was amplified from about 260 ng of peripheral blood genomic DNA per sample. These data also formed part of another study, on T cell repertoires in aging, cancer and after chemotherapy.

Sequenced sample: peripheral blood. The chain recombines TRBV29-1 with TRBJ1-1. This TCR came from a human donor in good health. The CDR3 protein is CSVSDLAGRNTEAFF.